This T cell receptor beta chain derives from a study of blood T cell repertoires in COVID-19. Study as a whole: PBMCs, B-cell-depleted T cells, or T cells provided the cDNA or gDNA that made up the material.

The CDR3 spans 16 residues. Germline V CDR1 and CDR2: LGHDT, YNNKEL (reference sequence). Unmatched junction bases numbered 11, after V lost 4 bases and J lost 6 bases. Individuals drawn from approximately 26 US areas were about 18 to 100 years old. For recovered donors of Cohort 3, there were two negative PCRs, clearance, or symptom resolution. As originally analysed: Amplifying reference gene primers gave estimates of nucleated cell counts. Profiling relied on immunoSEQ multiplex PCR, and the TCRdb table lists in-frame clones only, not all of them. V, J and clone size derive from that table, while D and trimming were established from the DNA sequence. This sample yields about 180,000 clones, of which 65% to 90% are seen a single time; roughly 15% belongs to the top ten.

The TCR comes from a man in his fifties who had recovered from COVID-19. The sample consisted of PBMCs or T cells enriched from blood (not recorded which). This rearrangement joins TRBV3-1 (or the pseudogene TRBV3-2) to TRBJ2-2, with 7 positions matching TRBD2. Here the CDR3 reads CASSLSLGLVSGELFF. CDR3 in DNA: TGTGCCAGCAGCCTAAGTCTCGGACTAGTTTCCGGGGAGCTGTTTTTT.